The clone carrying this TCR beta chain was seen a few times. The antigen remains unidentified. The data derive from a study of cytomegalovirus exposure and HLA in healthy donors. Overall study results and limits: The authors listed 150 to 200 TCR beta chains as cytomegalovirus-associated. What was likely a sequencing artifact was a cluster of highly shared sequence variants.

A multiplex PCR was run with 60 Vbeta primers and 13 Jbeta primers. Using immunoSEQ multiplex PCR, the repertoire was profiled, and TCRdb retains in-frame clones only, with some absent. The sample includes around 150,000 clones, approximately 72% seen only once; the top ten take roughly 7.1%. The V end lost 0 bases, the J end lost 3 bases, and 12 bases lay between the germline ends. The CDR3 has 16 amino acids. From germline, CDR1 is LNHNV and CDR2 YYDKDF (reference sequence). V usage is TRBV15 and J usage is TRBJ2-1; D is possibly TRBD1 (5 bases). The sequenced sample was PBMCs. The clonotype was recovered from a man between 35 and 55 years old in good health and CMV-seropositive. The CDR3 protein is CATSREKGQVYNEQFF. In nucleotides, the CDR3 is TGTGCCACCAGCAGAGAAAAGGGGCAGGTCTACAATGAGCAGTTCTTC.